These 10 T cell receptor beta chains originate from one sample sequenced in a study of shared clonotypes between healthy human individuals. Sequencing used immunoSEQ multiplex PCR; TCRdb keeps in-frame clones, though not all of them. The profile shows roughly 510,000 clones, over 60% of them singletons. The sequencing sample was made of PBMCs. The receptors were gathered from a middle-aged woman in good health. Some clones in this sample may be carry-over from other donors' samples.

The V call is TRBV18, the J call TRBJ1-4; the D gene is possibly TRBD1 (5 bases). Trimming shortened V by 3 bases and J by 0 bases, and 14 bases separated the two germline ends. The CDR3 runs to 17 residues. The germline CDR1 and CDR2 sequences are KGHSH and LQKENI. The CDR3 spells CASSPLPAGATNEKLFF. The CDR3 coding sequence is TGTGCCAGCTCACCCCTCCCCGCGGGGGCAACTAATGAAAAACTGTTTTTT.

This chain links TRBV5-1 with TRBJ2-2; perhaps TRBD2 as D (5 bases). This CDR3 comprises 17 residues. CDR1 is SGHRS and CDR2 is YFSETQ in the germline V gene. V was cut by 0 bases and J by 3 bases, with 15 bases left in between. The CDR3 spells CASSLGPEGIDTGELFF. CDR3 nucleotides: TGCGCCAGCAGCTTGGGCCCTGAGGGCATAGACACCGGGGAGCTGTTTTTT.

In regard to this clone: The same CDR3 is also encoded by other DNA sequences in this sample. J is TRBJ2-2 and V is TRBV28; D gene ambiguous. V lost 5 bases and J 4 bases, leaving 14 bases between the germline ends. CDR3 length equals 15 residues. CDR1 is MDHEN, CDR2 SYDVKM, per germline. This chain's CDR3 is CASSTLMGFTGELFF. CDR3 nucleotide sequence: TGTGCCAGCAGTACTTTGATGGGGTTCACCGGGGAGCTGTTTTTT.

J is TRBJ1-3 and V is TRBV28; 11 nucleotides agree with TRBD1. Per germline, CDR1 MDHEN and CDR2 SYDVKM. V trimming: 8 bases; J trimming: 3 bases; junction bases outside the gene matches: 6. CDR3 length: 15 amino acids. The CDR3: CASARTGGSGNTIYF. CDR3 in DNA: TGTGCCAGCGCGAGGACAGGGGGCAGTGGAAACACCATATATTTT.

The V call is TRBV11-2, the J call TRBJ2-2; D gene ambiguous. The germline CDR1 and CDR2 sequences are SGHAT and FQNNGV. This CDR3 has 14 residues. V shed 1 base and J shed 6 bases, with 9 bases lying between them. In nucleotides, the CDR3 is TGTGCCAGCAGCTTAGTAAGGCGTTCCGGGGAGCTGTTTTTT. Protein: CASSLVRRSGELFF.

This clone has a count of ten or more. This rearrangement joins TRBV7-3 to TRBJ2-1; 11 nucleotides agree with TRBD2. V trimming: 2 bases; J trimming: 15 bases; junction bases outside the gene matches: 12. Looked up from germline, CDR1 is SGHTA and CDR2 is FQGTGA. This CDR3 has 15 amino acids. The DNA for the CDR3 is TGTGCCAGCAGCTTACGCCCTGAACTAGCGGGAGACTTGTTCTTC. Amino acid sequence: CASSLRPELAGDLFF.

V gene TRBV28 combines with J gene TRBJ1-1; D call uncertain. Germline assignment: CDR1 MDHEN and CDR2 SYDVKM. V dropped 8 bases and J dropped 8 bases, with 15 bases sitting between them. The CDR3 sequence is 12 residues long. This CDR3 is CASGPTTDEAFF. In nucleotides, the CDR3 is TGTGCCAGCGGTCCTACTACGGACGAAGCTTTCTTT.

This rearrangement joins TRBV6-4 to TRBJ2-7, with 7 bases lining up with TRBD2. Trimming took 4 bases from V and 5 from J; bases not matched to a gene: 11. Germline CDR1 MRHNA, CDR2 SNTAGT. The CDR3 runs 15 residues. CDR3 residues: CASSVLCGSGNEQYF. The CDR3 DNA sequence: TGTGCCAGCAGTGTCCTTTGCGGGAGTGGGAACGAGCAGTACTTC.

This chain uses TRBV5-1 with TRBJ2-3, with 8 bases aligning to TRBD2. Per the germline V gene, CDR1 is SGHRS and CDR2 is YFSETQ. This CDR3 has 17 residues. With 0 bases clipped from V and 4 bases from J, the junction kept 10 bases outside the gene matches. The CDR3 coding sequence is TGCGCCAGCAGCTTGGCCGGGGGTAGCGGGACCCCAGATACGCAGTATTTT. It is translated as CASSLAGGSGTPDTQYF.

The chain is built from TRBV10-3 and TRBJ2-2; 9 positions match TRBD2. Germline lookup yields CDR1 ENHRY and CDR2 SYGVKD. This CDR3 has 16 amino acids. V gave up 6 bases and J gave up 5 bases; unmatched junction bases: 10. The CDR3 here is CAIRGQREVGTGELFF. In nucleotides, the CDR3 is TGTGCCATCAGGGGGCAGCGGGAGGTTGGGACCGGGGAGCTGTTTTTT.